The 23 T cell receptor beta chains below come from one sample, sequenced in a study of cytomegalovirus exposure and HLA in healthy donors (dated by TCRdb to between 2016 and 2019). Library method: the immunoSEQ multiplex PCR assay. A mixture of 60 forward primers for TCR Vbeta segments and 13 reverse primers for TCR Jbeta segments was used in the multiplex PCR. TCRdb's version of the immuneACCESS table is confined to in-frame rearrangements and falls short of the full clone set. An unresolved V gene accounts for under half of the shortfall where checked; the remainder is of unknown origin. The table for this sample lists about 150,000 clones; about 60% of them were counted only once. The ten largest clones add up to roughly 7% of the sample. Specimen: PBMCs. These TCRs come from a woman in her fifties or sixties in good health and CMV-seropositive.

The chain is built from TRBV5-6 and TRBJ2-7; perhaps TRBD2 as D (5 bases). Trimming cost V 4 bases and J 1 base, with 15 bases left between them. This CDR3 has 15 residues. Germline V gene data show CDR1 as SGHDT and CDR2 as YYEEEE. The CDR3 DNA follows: TGTGCCAGCAGCCGCAGGACGGGGTTTTCCTACGAGCAGTACTTC. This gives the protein CASSRRTGFSYEQYF.

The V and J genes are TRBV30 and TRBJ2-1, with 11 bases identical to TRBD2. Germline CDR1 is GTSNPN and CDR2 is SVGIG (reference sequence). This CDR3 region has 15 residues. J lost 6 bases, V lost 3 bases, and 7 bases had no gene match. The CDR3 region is CAWRGTSGSPNEQFF. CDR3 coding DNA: TGTGCCTGGAGGGGAACTAGCGGGAGCCCCAATGAGCAGTTCTTC. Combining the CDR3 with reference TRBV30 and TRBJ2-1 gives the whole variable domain SQTIHQWPATLVQPVGSPLSLECTVEGTSNPNLYWYRQAAGRGLQLLFYSVGIGQISSEVPQNLSASRPQDRQFILSSKKLLLSDSGFYLCAWRGTSGSPNEQFFGPGTRLTVL.

CDR3 sequence (DNA): TGTGCCAGCTCGGACAGGAGAGGACAGCCCCAGCATTTT. Amino acids: CASSDRRGQPQHF. This chain connects TRBV6-5 to TRBJ1-5, with 7 positions matching TRBD1. The CDR3 sequence is 13 residues long. Losses at the gene ends were 8 bases for V and 7 bases for J; bases not matched to a gene: 8. The germline CDR1 and CDR2 sequences are MNHEY and SVGAGI.

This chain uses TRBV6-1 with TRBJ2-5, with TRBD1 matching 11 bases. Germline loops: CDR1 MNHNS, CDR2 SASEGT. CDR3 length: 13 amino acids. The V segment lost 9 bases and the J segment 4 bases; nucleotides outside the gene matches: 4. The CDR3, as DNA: TGTGCCAGTCGGACAGGGGGCGCAGAGACCCAGTACTTC. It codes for CASRTGGAETQYF.

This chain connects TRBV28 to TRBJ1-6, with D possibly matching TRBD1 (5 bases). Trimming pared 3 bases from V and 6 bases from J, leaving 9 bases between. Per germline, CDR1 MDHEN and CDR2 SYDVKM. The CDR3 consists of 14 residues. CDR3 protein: CASSFSQGNSPLHF. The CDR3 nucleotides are TGTGCCAGCAGTTTCTCCCAGGGTAATTCACCCCTCCACTTT.

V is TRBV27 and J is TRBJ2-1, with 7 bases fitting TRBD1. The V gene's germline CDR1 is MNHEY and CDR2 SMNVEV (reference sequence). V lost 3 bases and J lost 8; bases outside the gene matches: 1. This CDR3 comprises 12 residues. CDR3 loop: CASSFTGDEQFF. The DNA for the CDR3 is TGTGCCAGCAGTTTCACAGGGGATGAGCAGTTCTTC.

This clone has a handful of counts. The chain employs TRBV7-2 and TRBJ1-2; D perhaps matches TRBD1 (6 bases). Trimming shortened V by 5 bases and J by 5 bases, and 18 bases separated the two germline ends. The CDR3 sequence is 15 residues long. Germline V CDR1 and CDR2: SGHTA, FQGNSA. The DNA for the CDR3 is TGTGCCAGCAGCCCTTCCCCGGGACACACATATGGCTACACCTTC. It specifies CASSPSPGHTYGYTF.

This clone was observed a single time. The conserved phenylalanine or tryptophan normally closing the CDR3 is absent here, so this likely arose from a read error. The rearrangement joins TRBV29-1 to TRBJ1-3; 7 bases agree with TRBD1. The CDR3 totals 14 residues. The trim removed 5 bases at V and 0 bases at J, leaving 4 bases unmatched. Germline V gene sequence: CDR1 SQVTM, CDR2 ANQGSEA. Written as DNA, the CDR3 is TGCAGCGTTAACAGGGGCACCTCTGGAAACACCATATATTCT. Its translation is CSVNRGTSGNTIYS.

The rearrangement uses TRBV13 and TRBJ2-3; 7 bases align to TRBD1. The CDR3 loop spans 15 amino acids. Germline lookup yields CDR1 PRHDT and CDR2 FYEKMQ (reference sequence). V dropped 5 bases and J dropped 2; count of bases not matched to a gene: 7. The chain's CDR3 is CASSPTGTVTDTQYF. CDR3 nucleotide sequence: TGTGCCAGCAGCCCCACGGGGACAGTCACAGATACGCAGTATTTT.

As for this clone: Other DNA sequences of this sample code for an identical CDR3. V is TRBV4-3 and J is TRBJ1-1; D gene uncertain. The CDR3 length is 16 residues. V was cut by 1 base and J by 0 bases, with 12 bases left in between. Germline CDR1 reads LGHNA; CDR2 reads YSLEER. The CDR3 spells CASSQGGVQVNTEAFF. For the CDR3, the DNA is TGCGCCAGCAGCCAAGGAGGAGTACAAGTGAACACTGAAGCTTTCTTT.

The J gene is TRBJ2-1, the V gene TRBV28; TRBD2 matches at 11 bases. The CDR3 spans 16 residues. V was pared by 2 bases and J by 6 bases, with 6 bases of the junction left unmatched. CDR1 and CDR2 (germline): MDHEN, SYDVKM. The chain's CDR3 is CASSLLTSGNLNEQFF. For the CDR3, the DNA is TGTGCCAGCAGTTTACTGACTAGCGGGAATCTCAATGAGCAGTTCTTC.

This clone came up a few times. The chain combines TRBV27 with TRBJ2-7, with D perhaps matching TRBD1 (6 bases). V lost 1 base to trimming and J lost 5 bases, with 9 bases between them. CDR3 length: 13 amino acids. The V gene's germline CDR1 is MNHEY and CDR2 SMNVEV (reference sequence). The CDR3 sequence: CASSLLGAHEQYF. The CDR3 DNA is TGTGCCAGCAGTTTATTGGGGGCCCACGAGCAGTACTTC.

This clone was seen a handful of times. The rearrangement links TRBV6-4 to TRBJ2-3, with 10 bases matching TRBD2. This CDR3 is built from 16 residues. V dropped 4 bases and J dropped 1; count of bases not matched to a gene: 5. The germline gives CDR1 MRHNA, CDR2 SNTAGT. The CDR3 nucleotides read TGTGCCAGCAGTGCAATCGGGACTAGCGGCACAGATACGCAGTATTTT. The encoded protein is CASSAIGTSGTDTQYF.

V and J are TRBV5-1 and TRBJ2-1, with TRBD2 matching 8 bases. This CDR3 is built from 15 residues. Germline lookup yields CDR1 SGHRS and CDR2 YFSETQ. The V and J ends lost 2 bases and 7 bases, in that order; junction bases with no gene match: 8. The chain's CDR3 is CASSFDVAGLNEQFF. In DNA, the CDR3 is TGCGCCAGCAGCTTCGACGTAGCGGGATTGAATGAGCAGTTCTTC. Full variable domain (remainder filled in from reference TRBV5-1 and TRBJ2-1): KAGVTQTPRYLIKTRGQQVTLSCSPISGHRSVSWYQQTPGQGLQFLFEYFSETQRNKGNFPGRFSGRQFSNSRSEMNVSTLELGDSALYLCASSFDVAGLNEQFFGPGTRLTVL.

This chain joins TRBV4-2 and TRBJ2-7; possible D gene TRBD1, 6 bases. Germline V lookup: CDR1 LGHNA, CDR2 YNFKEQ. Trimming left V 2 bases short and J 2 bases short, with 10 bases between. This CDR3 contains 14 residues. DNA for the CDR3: TGTGCCAGCAGCCAAAATACAGGGACCTACGAGCAGTACTTC. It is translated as CASSQNTGTYEQYF.

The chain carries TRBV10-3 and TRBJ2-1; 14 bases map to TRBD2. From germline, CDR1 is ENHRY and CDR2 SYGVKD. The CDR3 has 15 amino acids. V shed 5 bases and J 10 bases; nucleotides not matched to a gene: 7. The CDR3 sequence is CAISNPGLAGEEQFF. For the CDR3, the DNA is TGTGCCATCAGTAATCCGGGACTAGCGGGAGAGGAGCAGTTCTTC.

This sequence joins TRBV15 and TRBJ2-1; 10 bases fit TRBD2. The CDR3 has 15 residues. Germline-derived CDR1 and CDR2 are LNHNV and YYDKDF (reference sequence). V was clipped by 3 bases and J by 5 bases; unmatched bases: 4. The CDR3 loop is CATSRRTSGNNEQFF. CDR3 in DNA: TGTGCCACCAGCAGGAGGACTAGCGGTAACAATGAGCAGTTCTTC.

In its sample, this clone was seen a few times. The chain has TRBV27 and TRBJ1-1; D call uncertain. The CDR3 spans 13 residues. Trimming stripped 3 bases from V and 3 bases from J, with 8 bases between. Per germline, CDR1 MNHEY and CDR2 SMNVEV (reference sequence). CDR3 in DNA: TGTGCCAGCAGTTTCGGTATGTACACTGAAGCTTTCTTT. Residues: CASSFGMYTEAFF.

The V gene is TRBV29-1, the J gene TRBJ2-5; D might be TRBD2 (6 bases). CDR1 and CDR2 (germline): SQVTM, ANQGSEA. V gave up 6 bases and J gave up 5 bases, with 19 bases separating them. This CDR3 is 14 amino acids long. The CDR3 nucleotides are TGCAGCGTGGCCCTTAGCGGAGGAGGGGAGACCCAGTACTTC. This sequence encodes CSVALSGGGETQYF. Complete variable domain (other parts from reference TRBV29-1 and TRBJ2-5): SAVISQKPSRDICQRGTSLTIQCQVDSQVTMMFWYRQQPGQSLTLIATANQGSEATYESGFVIDKFPISRPNLTFSTLTVSNMSPEDSSIYLCSVALSGGGETQYFGPGTRLLVL.

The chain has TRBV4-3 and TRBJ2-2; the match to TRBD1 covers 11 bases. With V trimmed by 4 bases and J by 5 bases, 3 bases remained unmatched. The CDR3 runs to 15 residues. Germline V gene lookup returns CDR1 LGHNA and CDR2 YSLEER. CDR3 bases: TGCGCCAGCAGCCCCGGGACAGGGGGGACCGGGGAGCTGTTTTTT. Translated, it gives CASSPGTGGTGELFF.

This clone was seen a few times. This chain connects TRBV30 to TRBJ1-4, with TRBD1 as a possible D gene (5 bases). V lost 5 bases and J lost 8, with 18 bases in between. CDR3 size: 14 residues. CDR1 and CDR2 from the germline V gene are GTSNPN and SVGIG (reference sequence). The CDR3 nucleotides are TGTGCCTGGCAACTCACCGGGGGTCAGGAAAAACTGTTTTTT. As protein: CAWQLTGGQEKLFF.

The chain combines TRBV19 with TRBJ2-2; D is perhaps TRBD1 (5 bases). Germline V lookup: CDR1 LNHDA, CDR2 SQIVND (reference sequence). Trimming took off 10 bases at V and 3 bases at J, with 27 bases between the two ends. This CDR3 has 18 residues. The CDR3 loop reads CATTKLSSGRLDTGELFF. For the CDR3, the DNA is TGTGCCACCACGAAATTGTCTTCAGGGCGCCTAGACACCGGGGAGCTGTTTTTT.

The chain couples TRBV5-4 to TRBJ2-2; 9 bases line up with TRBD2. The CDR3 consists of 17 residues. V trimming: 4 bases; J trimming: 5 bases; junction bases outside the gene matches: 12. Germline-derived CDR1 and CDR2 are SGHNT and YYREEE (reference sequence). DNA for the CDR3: TGTGCCAGCAGCCCCCGTGGCGGACTAGCGATGACCGGGGAGCTGTTTTTT. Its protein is CASSPRGGLAMTGELFF.